Each of the 10 T cell receptor beta chains below was sequenced from the same sample in a study of blood T cell repertoires in COVID-19. The repertoire was sequenced with immunoSEQ multiplex PCR; TCRdb's copy has only in-frame clones and lacks some. The profile covers 190,000 or so clones, with 86% appearing a single time and over 7.5% taken by the ten largest. The specimen was PBMCs or T cells enriched from blood (not recorded which). The receptors derive from a woman aged 25 to 39 who had recovered from COVID-19.

The V gene is TRBV10-1, the J gene TRBJ2-1, with 7 bases identical to TRBD2. Germline CDR1 WNHNN, CDR2 SYGVQD (reference sequence). This CDR3 is built from 13 residues. V was pared by 0 bases and J by 7 bases, with 0 bases of the junction left unmatched. The CDR3 reads CASSESGGNEQFF. The CDR3 coding sequence is TGCGCCAGCAGTGAGTCGGGGGGGAATGAGCAGTTCTTC.

The V gene is TRBV3-1 (or the pseudogene TRBV3-2), the J gene TRBJ1-2, with D perhaps TRBD1 (5 bases). The CDR3 runs to 15 residues. In germline, CDR1 is LGHDT, CDR2 YNNKEL (reference sequence). V was pared by 1 base and J by 7 bases, with 16 bases between. The CDR3 loop reads CASSQVSGQGSGYTF. CDR3 coding DNA: TGTGCCAGCAGCCAAGTTAGTGGTCAGGGAAGTGGCTACACCTTC.

The chain joins TRBV18 to TRBJ1-1; tentatively, D is TRBD1 (6 bases). The CDR3 spans 15 residues. Germline V gives CDR1 KGHSH, CDR2 LQKENI. V was cut by 5 bases and J by 4 bases, with 17 bases left in between. CDR3 DNA sequence: TGTGCCAGCTCAGCCACTGGACAGAAAGGCACTGAAGCTTTCTTT. This translates into CASSATGQKGTEAFF.

The chain couples TRBV2 to TRBJ2-2, with TRBD1 identical over 10 bases. Looked up from germline, CDR1 is SNHLY and CDR2 is FYNNEI. The J segment lost 3 bases and the V segment lost 10 bases, leaving 8 bases of the junction unmatched. This CDR3 is 15 amino acids long. The CDR3 sequence is CAILDRGPDTGELFF. CDR3 in DNA: TGTGCCATCCTTGACAGGGGGCCTGACACCGGGGAGCTGTTTTTT.

The table lists this clone with a few counts. This sequence joins TRBV3-1 (or the pseudogene TRBV3-2) and TRBJ1-1, with unresolved D. Deletions cut 1 base from V and 8 bases from J, with 5 bases between. The CDR3 has 11 residues. Per the germline V gene, CDR1 is LGHDT and CDR2 is YNNKEL (reference sequence). The CDR3 DNA reads TGTGCCAGCAGCCAAGCAGGAGAAGCTTTCTTT. The encoded protein is CASSQAGEAFF.

The chain is built from TRBV28 and TRBJ1-2, with D perhaps matching TRBD1 (6 bases). CDR1 is MDHEN and CDR2 is SYDVKM in the germline V gene. The ends were cut back, 1 base at V and 5 bases at J, with 11 bases in the middle. The CDR3 runs to 14 residues. The CDR3 bases are TGTGCCAGCAGTTTATCAGGTCAGGGGTATGGCTACACCTTC. Translating it yields CASSLSGQGYGYTF.

The chain links TRBV6-6 to TRBJ2-1; TRBD1 matches at 7 bases. The CDR3 runs to 13 residues. V lost 2 bases, J lost 6 bases, and 1 base stayed unmatched. Per the germline V gene, CDR1 is MNHNY and CDR2 is SVGAGI (reference sequence). Here the CDR3 reads CASSYDRANEQFF. DNA for the CDR3: TGTGCCAGCAGTTACGACAGGGCCAATGAGCAGTTCTTC.

The chain carries TRBV27 and TRBJ2-7; D remains unclear. Germline V CDR1 and CDR2: MNHEY, SMNVEV (reference sequence). V was clipped by 6 bases and J by 0 bases, with 3 bases between them. The CDR3 is 11 residues long. CDR3: CASSSSYEQYF. The CDR3 coding sequence is TGTGCCAGCAGCAGCTCCTACGAGCAGTACTTC.

The rearrangement links TRBV9 to TRBJ1-2; 7 bases align to TRBD1. The junction had 9 bases not matched to a gene; V was cut back by 8 bases and J by 2 bases. The CDR3 consists of 14 residues. CDR1 SGDLS and CDR2 YYNGEE come from the germline V gene. CDR3 protein: CASSVDRENYGYTF. The CDR3 nucleotides read TGTGCCAGTAGTGTCGACAGGGAAAACTATGGCTACACCTTC. The full variable domain, completed using reference TRBV9 and TRBJ1-2, is DSGVTQTPKHLITATGQRVTLRCSPRSGDLSVYWYQQSLDQGLQFLIQYYNGEERAKGNILERFSAQQFPDLHSELNLSSLELGDSALYFCASSVDRENYGYTFGSGTRLTVV.

V is TRBV3-1 (or the pseudogene TRBV3-2) and J is TRBJ1-5; the D gene is possibly TRBD1 (5 bases). The CDR3 has 15 residues. The V gene's germline CDR1 is LGHDT and CDR2 YNNKEL (reference sequence). The germline V and J ends were trimmed by 1 base and 4 bases, with 11 bases remaining between them. CDR3 sequence reads: CASSQAVGANQPQHF. The CDR3 DNA follows: TGTGCCAGCAGCCAAGCAGTTGGGGCTAATCAGCCCCAGCATTTT.